A single sample is the source of the 6 T cell receptor beta chains below, sequenced in a study of tumor-infiltrating lymphocytes in localized non-small cell lung cancer (TCRdb year 2021). Library prep was done by the immunoSEQ multiplex PCR assay. The table comes from immuneACCESS by way of TCRdb, which keeps in-frame sequences with V and J called. Part of the clones is missing from these tables; in studies checked, under half for an unresolved V gene and the rest for unknown reasons. In this sample the table shows roughly 12,000 clones, roughly 66% of which occur a single time. The ten most abundant clones make up 9.5% to 12% of the sample. Input material: uninvolved lung tissue not adjacent to the tumor. These receptors were collected from a human donor with non-small cell lung cancer.

The gene calls are TRBV6-1 and TRBJ1-1, with a weak D call TRBD1 (5 bases). Germline CDR1 reads MNHNS; CDR2 reads SASEGT. This CDR3 comprises 11 residues. V was clipped by 7 bases and J by 10 bases, with 13 bases between them. CDR3 nucleotides: TGTGCCAGCACCATGGGGGGGAGAGCTTTCTTT. This encodes CASTMGGRAFF.

The gene calls are TRBV6-1 and TRBJ1-5; TRBD1 matches at 8 bases. V lost 7 bases and J lost 3; bases outside the gene matches: 8. Germline V gene lookup returns CDR1 MNHNS and CDR2 SASEGT. This CDR3 has 15 residues. CDR3 region: CASTEGQVNNQPQHF. In DNA form, the CDR3 reads TGTGCCAGCACTGAGGGACAGGTGAACAATCAGCCCCAGCATTTT.

The V gene is TRBV13, the J gene TRBJ2-2; D might be TRBD1 (5 bases). The V gene's germline CDR1 is PRHDT and CDR2 FYEKMQ (reference sequence). V lost 0 bases and J 6 bases, leaving 11 bases between the germline ends. The CDR3 covers 15 residues. The CDR3 is CASSLGLGQAGELFF. The CDR3 coding sequence is TGTGCCAGCAGCTTAGGCCTGGGGCAGGCCGGGGAGCTGTTTTTT.

V gene TRBV23-1 combines with J gene TRBJ1-5; 10 nucleotides line up with TRBD1. TRBV23-1 is given ORF status, its function remaining uncertain. Trimming took 0 bases from V and 1 from J; bases not matched to a gene: 9. CDR3 length: 19 residues. The CDR3 DNA reads TGCGCCAGCAGTCAATCGAAGTGGGACAGGGGTTGGAGCAATCAGCCCCAGCATTTT. Translated: CASSQSKWDRGWSNQPQHF.

This chain uses TRBV29-1 with TRBJ2-3; 8 bases match TRBD1. The CDR3 runs 13 residues. Germline V gene data show CDR1 as SQVTM and CDR2 as ANQGSEA. The V segment lost 4 bases and the J segment 2 bases; nucleotides outside the gene matches: 2. This chain's CDR3 is CSVGQGITDTQYF. The DNA of the CDR3 is TGCAGCGTTGGACAGGGGATCACAGATACGCAGTATTTT.

The V call is TRBV7-2, the J call TRBJ1-4; 10 positions match TRBD1. The J segment lost 10 bases and the V segment lost 3 bases, leaving 8 bases of the junction unmatched. Per the germline V gene, CDR1 is SGHTA and CDR2 is FQGNSA. The CDR3 is 15 amino acids. The CDR3 DNA follows: TGTGCCAGCAGCTTGATGGGACAGGGGTTATCAAAACTGTTTTTT. Its protein is CASSLMGQGLSKLFF.